A selection of T cell receptor beta chains follows, all from one sample in a study of response to subunit inactivated influenza vaccine. TCRdb re-analysed the RT-PCR reads in MiXCR, keeping a single row per CDR3 protein. The sample includes hundreds of thousands of distinct CDR3 sequences, more than 15% of them seen just once. Sequences were derived from CD4+ T cells sorted from PBMCs, sampled around 25 months after vaccination. The receptors were gathered from a man between 50 and 75 years old who received an inactivated influenza vaccine. Both conserved end residues are part of each CDR3. Each record gives: CDR3 DNA, CDR3 protein, clone size, D gene, CDR3 length, J gene, V gene. The D gene is left open where the match is weak. Some rows have no size entry. The others give once, few or many, or a class for an expanded clone.

DNA: TGCAGTGCTAGGACCCCGCGACTAGCGGGAGTTCCTACGCAGTATTTT
CDR3: CSARTPRLAGVPTQYF
size: few
D: TRBD2
length: 16
J: TRBJ2-3
V: TRBV20-1

DNA: TGTGCCAGTAGCGGCGCCCCGGCGGTGAACACTGAAGCTTTCTTT
CDR3: CASSGAPAVNTEAFF
size: .
D: .
length: 15
J: TRBJ1-1
V: TRBV19

DNA: TGTGCCTGGAGTGGAGGGGTAAATGAGCAGTTCTTC
CDR3: CAWSGGVNEQFF
size: .
D: .
length: 12
J: TRBJ2-1
V: TRBV30

DNA: TGTGCCAGCAGCCACACAGGGGTTCGGGGCGGCGGGGAGCTGTTTTTT
CDR3: CASSHTGVRGGGELFF
size: few
D: TRBD1
length: 16
J: TRBJ2-2
V: TRBV3-1

DNA: TGTGCCAGTAAAGAGACAGGCCAACGAGGCGAGCAGTACTTC
CDR3: CASKETGQRGEQYF
size: few
D: .
length: 14
J: TRBJ2-7
V: TRBV25-1

DNA: TGTGCCATCAGTGCAGACAGCTCCGGCGAGCAGTACTTC
CDR3: CAISADSSGEQYF
size: many
D: .
length: 13
J: TRBJ2-7
V: TRBV10-3

DNA: TGTGCCAGCAGTTTATCAGGGGGACACTTCTACGAGCAGTACTTC
CDR3: CASSLSGGHFYEQYF
size: many
D: .
length: 15
J: TRBJ2-7
V: TRBV27

DNA: TGTGCCACCCGAGGGGGACAGGGGGCCTACGAGCAGTACTTC
CDR3: CATRGGQGAYEQYF
size: many
D: TRBD1
length: 14
J: TRBJ2-7
V: TRBV27

DNA: TGTGCCAGCAGCTTCCTACAGGGAGATACGCAGTATTTT
CDR3: CASSFLQGDTQYF
size: many
D: .
length: 13
J: TRBJ2-3
V: TRBV7-9

DNA: TGTGCCAGCAGTTTATTACAACAGGGTAGCAATCAGCCCCAGCATTTT
CDR3: CASSLLQQGSNQPQHF
size: .
D: .
length: 16
J: TRBJ1-5
V: TRBV28

DNA: TGCAGTGCAACCGGGACTAGCGTTAGCACAGATACGCAGTATTTT
CDR3: CSATGTSVSTDTQYF
size: .
D: TRBD2
length: 15
J: TRBJ2-3
V: TRBV20-1

DNA: TGCAGTGCTAAACTAGCGGGAGGAAGCTCCTACAATGAGCAGTTCTTC
CDR3: CSAKLAGGSSYNEQFF
size: few
D: TRBD2
length: 16
J: TRBJ2-1
V: TRBV20-1

DNA: TGTGCCAGCAGTGAAGAGACAGGGGGCAGAGGTACGCAGTATTTT
CDR3: CASSEETGGRGTQYF
size: .
D: TRBD1
length: 15
J: TRBJ2-3
V: TRBV2

DNA: TGTGCCAGCAGCGGACAGGGTACCCAGCCCCAGCATTTT
CDR3: CASSGQGTQPQHF
size: .
D: TRBD1
length: 13
J: TRBJ1-5
V: TRBV11-2

DNA: TGTGCCAGTAAGGAGGCTCGGACTGAAGCTTTCTTT
CDR3: CASKEARTEAFF
size: few
D: .
length: 12
J: TRBJ1-1
V: TRBV19

DNA: TGTGCCAGCAGCCCCGATGGCCCTACCTTTGAAGCTTTCTTT
CDR3: CASSPDGPTFEAFF
size: .
D: .
length: 14
J: TRBJ1-1
V: TRBV7-9

DNA: TGTGCCAGCACCCCGACTAGCCGTCCTTACGAGCAGTACTTC
CDR3: CASTPTSRPYEQYF
size: many
D: TRBD2
length: 14
J: TRBJ2-7
V: TRBV6-2/TRBV6-3

DNA: TGTGCCAGCAGTATCAGGGTTGGCAATCAGCCCCAGCATTTT
CDR3: CASSIRVGNQPQHF
size: few
D: .
length: 14
J: TRBJ1-5
V: TRBV12-3/TRBV12-4

DNA: TGTGCCAGCAGCCCCGGCGGGGGCTCGGAGCAGTTCTTC
CDR3: CASSPGGGSEQFF
size: .
D: .
length: 13
J: TRBJ2-1
V: TRBV11-2

DNA: TGTGCCAGCAGCACGGAGTCGGGTTACGAGCAGTACTTC
CDR3: CASSTESGYEQYF
size: .
D: .
length: 13
J: TRBJ2-7
V: TRBV7-2

DNA: TGTGCCAGCAGTGTAGAAGGGTTCACAGATACGCAGTATTTT
CDR3: CASSVEGFTDTQYF
size: medium-sized
D: .
length: 14
J: TRBJ2-3
V: TRBV25-1

DNA: TGCAGTGCTAGAGATTGGACGGCGGCGATCTCTAATGGCTACACCTTC
CDR3: CSARDWTAAISNGYTF
size: .
D: .
length: 16
J: TRBJ1-2
V: TRBV20-1

DNA: TGCGCCAGCAGAAGATTCGAAGACAGTACCTACGAGCAGTACTTC
CDR3: CASRRFEDSTYEQYF
size: .
D: .
length: 15
J: TRBJ2-7
V: TRBV5-1

DNA: TGTGCCAGCAGCCAAGTGCACGGGGGGCGCAGGAAATCGACTGAAGCTTTCTTT
CDR3: CASSQVHGGRRKSTEAFF
size: .
D: .
length: 18
J: TRBJ1-1
V: TRBV3-1

DNA: TGTGCCAGCAGTTTACAGGGGGGTTGGAATCAGCCCCAGCATTTT
CDR3: CASSLQGGWNQPQHF
size: .
D: TRBD1
length: 15
J: TRBJ1-5
V: TRBV28

DNA: TGCAGCGTTGAAGTCGGCGGCGGCTACGAGCAGTACTTC
CDR3: CSVEVGGGYEQYF
size: .
D: .
length: 13
J: TRBJ2-7
V: TRBV29-1

DNA: TGCGCCAGCAGCTTGGAGGGACCCGGGAGAGATACGCAGTATTTT
CDR3: CASSLEGPGRDTQYF
size: few
D: .
length: 15
J: TRBJ2-3
V: TRBV5-1

DNA: TGCAGTGCTAGAAAGCCGGGACTAGCGGACTACAATGAGCAGTTCTTC
CDR3: CSARKPGLADYNEQFF
size: .
D: TRBD2
length: 16
J: TRBJ2-1
V: TRBV20-1

DNA: TGTGCCAGCAGTTTGAGGGCGAACACTGAAGCTTTCTTT
CDR3: CASSLRANTEAFF
size: few
D: .
length: 13
J: TRBJ1-1
V: TRBV28

DNA: TGTGCCAGCAGCTTAGGGAGGGCGTCGAGCACTGAAGCTTTCTTT
CDR3: CASSLGRASSTEAFF
size: many
D: .
length: 15
J: TRBJ1-1
V: TRBV7-2

DNA: TGTGCCAGCAGTTACACAGGGGGCGGCTCTAACTATGGCTACACCTTC
CDR3: CASSYTGGGSNYGYTF
size: few
D: TRBD1
length: 16
J: TRBJ1-2
V: TRBV6-5

DNA: TGTGCCAGCAGTTTATCTACGGGGGGCGGCGAGCAGTACTTC
CDR3: CASSLSTGGGEQYF
size: .
D: .
length: 14
J: TRBJ2-7
V: TRBV27

DNA: TGCAGTGCTAGGACCGGGACAGGGGATTCACCCCTCCACTTT
CDR3: CSARTGTGDSPLHF
size: few
D: TRBD1
length: 14
J: TRBJ1-6
V: TRBV20-1

DNA: TGCGCCAGCACCACGACAGTAGTGAACACTGAAGCTTTCTTT
CDR3: CASTTTVVNTEAFF
size: .
D: .
length: 14
J: TRBJ1-1
V: TRBV10-1

DNA: TGTGCCAGCAGCTTAGCCGGGGGTGGGATAGTGAACACTGAAGCTTTCTTT
CDR3: CASSLAGGGIVNTEAFF
size: .
D: .
length: 17
J: TRBJ1-1
V: TRBV7-8

DNA: TGTGCCATCAGGAGACAGGGGACCGAGAACACCGGGGAGCTGTTTTTT
CDR3: CAIRRQGTENTGELFF
size: .
D: TRBD1
length: 16
J: TRBJ2-2
V: TRBV10-3

DNA: TGTGCCAGCAGCTCAGGATGGGCGTACGAGCAGTACTTC
CDR3: CASSSGWAYEQYF
size: few
D: .
length: 13
J: TRBJ2-7
V: TRBV11-2

DNA: TGTGCCAGCAGCCCATCTAGCGGGGGAATCTACGAGCAGTACTTC
CDR3: CASSPSSGGIYEQYF
size: .
D: TRBD2
length: 15
J: TRBJ2-7
V: TRBV7-2

DNA: TGTGCCAGCAGTTACTCGGGACAAACAAACGAGCAGTACTTC
CDR3: CASSYSGQTNEQYF
size: .
D: .
length: 14
J: TRBJ2-7
V: TRBV6-5

DNA: TGCGCCAGCAGCTTGAGCACAGGGGGCTCCGGTGGAAACACCATATATTTT
CDR3: CASSLSTGGSGGNTIYF
size: many
D: TRBD1
length: 17
J: TRBJ1-3
V: TRBV5-1

DNA: TGTGCCAGCAGTACCCGACAGGGGACCTACAATGAGCAGTTCTTC
CDR3: CASSTRQGTYNEQFF
size: .
D: TRBD1
length: 15
J: TRBJ2-1
V: TRBV6-2/TRBV6-3

DNA: TGTGCCAGCAGCCAAGCCCTAGAGGGGACTAGCGGGAGTTCGGCCAAAAACATTCAGTACTTC
CDR3: CASSQALEGTSGSSAKNIQYF
size: few
D: TRBD2
length: 21
J: TRBJ2-4
V: TRBV3-1

DNA: TGTGCCAGCAGCCCGGACAGGGCCCTCTCTGGAAACACCATATATTTT
CDR3: CASSPDRALSGNTIYF
size: few
D: TRBD1
length: 16
J: TRBJ1-3
V: TRBV7-2

DNA: TGTGCCAGCAGCTTAGGGACCTTAGCGGGGAGGGAGACAACTGAGCAGTTCTTC
CDR3: CASSLGTLAGRETTEQFF
size: .
D: TRBD2
length: 18
J: TRBJ2-1
V: TRBV11-1

DNA: TGCAATGCGAAAGTCCAGAGTGAAGCTTTCTTT
CDR3: CNAKVQSEAFF
size: .
D: .
length: 11
J: TRBJ1-1
V: TRBV20-1

DNA: TGTGCCAGCAGCTTAGTCGCAGCTTCCTACGAGCAGTACTTC
CDR3: CASSLVAASYEQYF
size: .
D: .
length: 14
J: TRBJ2-7
V: TRBV7-2

DNA: TGTGCCAGCGTTTGGAAGGGGGGCACCGGGGAGCTGTTTTTT
CDR3: CASVWKGGTGELFF
size: .
D: .
length: 14
J: TRBJ2-2
V: TRBV12-3/TRBV12-4

DNA: TGTGCCAGCAGCTTGGGACTAGCGCGGAATGAGCAGTTCTTC
CDR3: CASSLGLARNEQFF
size: few
D: TRBD2
length: 14
J: TRBJ2-1
V: TRBV7-2

DNA: TGTGCCAGCAGCTTAGACAGGGTAAACTACGAGCAGTACTTC
CDR3: CASSLDRVNYEQYF
size: few
D: .
length: 14
J: TRBJ2-7
V: TRBV7-9

DNA: TGCAGTGCTAGGGGGGTCCAGCGTCCACTCTCCTACGAGCAGTACTTC
CDR3: CSARGVQRPLSYEQYF
size: few
D: .
length: 16
J: TRBJ2-7
V: TRBV20-1